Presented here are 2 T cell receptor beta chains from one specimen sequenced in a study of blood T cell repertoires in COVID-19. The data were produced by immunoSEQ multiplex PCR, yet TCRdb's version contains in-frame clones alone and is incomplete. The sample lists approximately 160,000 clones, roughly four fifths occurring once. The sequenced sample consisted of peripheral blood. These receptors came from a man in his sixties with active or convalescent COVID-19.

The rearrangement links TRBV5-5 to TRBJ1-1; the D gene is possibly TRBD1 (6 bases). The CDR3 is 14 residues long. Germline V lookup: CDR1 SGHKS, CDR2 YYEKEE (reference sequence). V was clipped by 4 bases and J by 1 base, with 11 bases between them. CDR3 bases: TGTGCCAGCAGCCCCGGACAGCAGAACACTGAAGCTTTCTTT. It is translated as CASSPGQQNTEAFF.

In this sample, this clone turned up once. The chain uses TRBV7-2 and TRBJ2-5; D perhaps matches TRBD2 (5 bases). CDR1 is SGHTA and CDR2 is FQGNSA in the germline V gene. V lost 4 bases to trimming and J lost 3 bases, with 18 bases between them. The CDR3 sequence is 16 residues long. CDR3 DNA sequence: TGTGCCAGCAGCTCCCTTCTGCTAGCCGATAAAGAGACCCAGTACTTC. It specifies CASSSLLLADKETQYF. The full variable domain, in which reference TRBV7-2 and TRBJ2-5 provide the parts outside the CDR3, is GAGVSQSPSNKVTEKGKDVELRCDPISGHTALYWYRQSLGQGLEFLIYFQGNSAPDKSGLPSDRFSAERTGGSVSTLTIQRTQQEDSAVYLCASSSLLLADKETQYFGPGTRLLVL.